Below, 15 T cell receptor beta chains from the same sample are listed, as sequenced in a study of blood T cell repertoires in COVID-19. The assay was immunoSEQ multiplex PCR, and TCRdb's table has in-frame clones only and misses some. The table lists under 300,000 clones, 81% of them singletons. The sample comprised peripheral blood. The receptors here all came from a woman aged 60-75 years with active or convalescent COVID-19.

The J gene is TRBJ2-1, the V gene TRBV4-1; maybe TRBD1 (6 bases). The CDR3 extends over 14 amino acids. Germline CDR1 MGHRA, CDR2 YSYEKL. The V end was cut by 4 bases, the J end by 4 bases, with 11 bases between. The CDR3 is CASSPVGTYNEQFF. CDR3 bases: TGCGCCAGCAGCCCGGTTGGGACATACAATGAGCAGTTCTTC.

The chain is built from TRBV19 and TRBJ2-3, with 10 bases aligning to TRBD1. Unmatched junction bases numbered 15, after V lost 4 bases and J lost 5 bases. Germline V gene lookup returns CDR1 LNHDA and CDR2 SQIVND (reference sequence). CDR3 size: 18 residues. CDR3 amino acids: CASSRTHSTGGAIDTQYF. The CDR3 region has the DNA TGTGCCAGTAGTAGAACCCACTCGACAGGGGGCGCGATAGATACGCAGTATTTT.

This clone has only one observation. The CDR3 region is CAWSVRAGGLEKLFF. CDR3 nucleotides: TGTGCCTGGAGTGTACGGGCAGGGGGATTAGAAAAACTGTTTTTT. The rearrangement uses TRBV30 and TRBJ1-4; 7 bases are a match to TRBD1. The CDR3 has 15 residues. V lost 0 bases to trimming and J lost 8 bases; unmatched junction nucleotides: 9. CDR1 and CDR2 from the germline V gene are GTSNPN and SVGIG (reference sequence).

The chain has TRBV10-3 and TRBJ1-3; 10 bases agree with TRBD1. Germline lookup yields CDR1 ENHRY and CDR2 SYGVKD. This CDR3 is built from 18 residues. V dropped 6 bases and J dropped 0; count of bases not matched to a gene: 11. CDR3 in amino acids: CAISRDRGLTGSGNTIYF. The CDR3 bases are TGTGCCATCAGCCGGGACAGGGGCCTTACGGGCTCTGGAAACACCATATATTTT.

The V gene is TRBV3-1 (or the pseudogene TRBV3-2), the J gene TRBJ2-5, with D unclear. The germline V and J ends were trimmed by 1 base and 2 bases, with 8 bases remaining between them. The germline CDR1 and CDR2 sequences are LGHDT and YNNKEL (reference sequence). The CDR3 runs to 14 residues. CDR3: CASSQGRIQETQYF. In DNA, the CDR3 is TGTGCCAGCAGCCAAGGGCGGATTCAAGAGACCCAGTACTTC.

The V call is TRBV3-1 (or the pseudogene TRBV3-2), the J call TRBJ1-1; TRBD1 aligns across 9 bases. This CDR3 comprises 14 residues. Losses at the gene ends were 7 bases for V and 3 bases for J; bases not matched to a gene: 6. Germline values: CDR1 LGHDT, CDR2 YNNKEL (reference sequence). The CDR3 sequence is CASTTGGADTEAFF. The DNA of the CDR3 is TGTGCCAGCACCACAGGGGGCGCGGACACTGAAGCTTTCTTT.

The chain uses TRBV4-2 and TRBJ2-5, with TRBD2 matching over 9 bases. Germline CDR1 reads LGHNA; CDR2 reads YNFKEQ. CDR3 length: 17 amino acids. The V and J ends lost 1 base and 1 base, in that order; junction bases with no gene match: 7. CDR3 nucleotides: TGTGCCAGCAGCCAAGTAGGGCGGGGGGGTCCCCAAGAGACCCAGTACTTC. Translating it yields CASSQVGRGGPQETQYF.

The V call is TRBV3-1 (or the pseudogene TRBV3-2), the J call TRBJ2-5; TRBD1 matches at 7 bases. The length of the CDR3 is 14 residues. The junction had 1 base not matched to a gene; V was cut back by 2 bases and J by 1 base. Germline CDR1 is LGHDT and CDR2 is YNNKEL (reference sequence). The CDR3 loop reads CASSQWDSQETQYF. The CDR3 nucleotides are TGTGCCAGCAGCCAATGGGACAGCCAAGAGACCCAGTACTTC.

This rearrangement joins TRBV6-1 to TRBJ2-6; no firm D call. The V gene lost 0 bases and the J gene lost 0 bases, with 6 bases spanning the gap. This CDR3 spans 16 amino acids. From germline, CDR1 is MNHNS and CDR2 SASEGT. The CDR3 DNA is TGTGCCAGCAGTGAAGCACTCCTCTCTGGGGCCAACGTCCTGACTTTC. It yields the protein CASSEALLSGANVLTF.

This clone came up a few times. V is TRBV10-3 and J is TRBJ2-7; 9 positions agree with TRBD2. V was clipped by 0 bases and J by 2 bases; unmatched bases: 5. The CDR3 loop spans 16 amino acids. Germline V gene sequence: CDR1 ENHRY, CDR2 SYGVKD. CDR3 sequence reads: CAISESGRGGTYEQYF. The DNA of the CDR3 is TGTGCCATCAGTGAGTCTGGGCGGGGGGGGACCTACGAGCAGTACTTC.

In its sample, this clone was seen once. The rearrangement uses TRBV3-1 (or the pseudogene TRBV3-2) and TRBJ2-3; 7 bases align to TRBD1. From germline, CDR1 is LGHDT and CDR2 YNNKEL (reference sequence). The V and J ends lost 0 bases and 3 bases, in that order; junction bases with no gene match: 6. CDR3 length equals 16 residues. In DNA, the CDR3 is TGTGCCAGCAGCCAAGAAATCCGCAGGGGGACAGATACGCAGTATTTT. This translates into CASSQEIRRGTDTQYF.

This chain connects TRBV10-1 to TRBJ1-1; 7 positions agree with TRBD1. After removal of 7 bases from V and 0 bases from J, the junction contained 2 bases not matched to a gene. The CDR3 totals 13 residues. The germline CDR1 and CDR2 sequences are WNHNN and SYGVQD (reference sequence). The CDR3 sequence is CASKQGLNTEAFF. CDR3 DNA sequence: TGCGCCAGCAAACAGGGGTTGAACACTGAAGCTTTCTTT.

V gene TRBV19 combines with J gene TRBJ1-2; 7 bases match TRBD1. CDR1 is LNHDA, CDR2 SQIVND, per germline (reference sequence). V lost 5 bases to trimming and J lost 2 bases; unmatched junction nucleotides: 5. This CDR3 contains 14 residues. The CDR3 DNA follows: TGTGCCAGTAGTGCGGGACAGTCCAACTATGGCTACACCTTC. Protein product: CASSAGQSNYGYTF.

The chain links TRBV3-1 (or the pseudogene TRBV3-2) to TRBJ2-5; TRBD1 might be the D (6 bases). With 1 base removed from V and 2 bases from J, the gap between germline ends came to 14 bases. The CDR3 has 16 residues. Germline assignment: CDR1 LGHDT and CDR2 YNNKEL (reference sequence). CDR3 in amino acids: CASSQGTVSGQETQYF. CDR3 nucleotide sequence: TGTGCCAGCAGCCAAGGGACAGTCTCCGGGCAAGAGACCCAGTACTTC.

A few counts support this clone. This CDR3 is CASGTTYNEQFF. In DNA, the CDR3 is TGTGCCAGCGGGACAACCTACAATGAGCAGTTCTTC. This chain joins TRBV6-5 and TRBJ2-1; possible D gene TRBD1, 6 bases. V lost 8 bases, J lost 2 bases, and 7 bases lay in between. CDR3 length: 12 residues. Germline-derived CDR1 and CDR2 are MNHEY and SVGAGI.